A selection of T cell receptor beta chains follows, all from one sample in a study of T cell responses to AZD1222 COVID-19 vaccine. Data came from immunoSEQ multiplex PCR; TCRdb stores just in-frame clones and leaves some out. The sample has under 75,000 clones, less than 90% seen once. The specimen comprised peripheral blood, sampled on day 0 of AZD1222 vaccination. The receptors come from an adult in good health. Each CDR3 is given with its conserved first and last residue. A D gene is named only where the DNA matches it firmly. Clone size is not always given. Where it is, it says once, few, many or a class for expanded clones.

>TRBJ2-1|.|TRBV7-3|.
CASSPGRSSYNEQFF
TGTGCCAGCAGCCCAGGGCGGAGCTCCTACAATGAGCAGTTCTTC
>TRBJ1-5|.|TRBV19|.
CASSPGVGNQPQHF
TGTGCCAGTAGTCCAGGGGTTGGCAATCAGCCCCAGCATTTT
>TRBJ2-7|.|TRBV4-2|TRBD2
CASSQGLAGSYEQYF
TGTGCCAGCAGCCAAGGACTAGCGGGCTCCTACGAGCAGTACTTC
>TRBJ1-5|.|TRBV6-5|.
CASALGAWGNQPQHF
TGTGCCAGCGCCCTCGGGGCATGGGGCAATCAGCCCCAGCATTTT
>TRBJ2-7|.|TRBV29-1|TRBD1
CSVVEGQGYEQYF
TGCAGCGTTGTAGAGGGACAGGGCTACGAGCAGTACTTC
>TRBJ2-3|.|TRBV7-3|TRBD2
CASSLMVGLAGGPGTDTQYF
TGTGCCAGCAGCTTAATGGTGGGACTAGCGGGGGGGCCGGGCACAGATACGCAGTATTTT
>TRBJ2-2|.|TRBV5-4|.
CASSLEPVNTGELFF
TGTGCCAGCAGCTTGGAACCAGTTAACACCGGGGAGCTGTTTTTT
>TRBJ1-1|.|TRBV24-1|.
CATSGPMNTEAFF
TGTGCCACCAGTGGGCCCATGAACACTGAAGCTTTCTTT
>TRBJ1-4|.|TRBV19|.
CASSRDGPRGEKLFF
TGTGCCAGTAGCCGCGACGGGCCCCGGGGTGAAAAACTGTTTTTT
>TRBJ1-2|.|TRBV7-9|.
CASSLGLKRGYTF
TGTGCCAGCAGCTTGGGCCTTAAACGAGGCTACACCTTC
>TRBJ2-6|.|TRBV4-2|.
CASSQDESGANVLTF
TGTGCCAGCAGCCAAGACGAGTCTGGGGCCAACGTCCTGACTTTC
>TRBJ1-2|.|TRBV7-2|.
CASSHVKFIQAGGPYGYTF
TGTGCCAGCAGCCACGTTAAGTTCATACAGGCGGGGGGGCCCTATGGCTACACCTTC
>TRBJ1-5|.|TRBV28|TRBD1
CASSSGQGNNQPQHF
TGTGCCAGCAGTTCGGGACAGGGAAACAATCAGCCCCAGCATTTT
>TRBJ2-2|few|TRBV3-1/TRBV3-2|.
CASSQVPLGTGELFF
TGTGCCAGCAGCCAAGTCCCCTTAGGTACCGGGGAGCTGTTTTTT
>TRBJ2-3|once|TRBV5-1|TRBD1
CASSFGQGAMTDTQYF
TGCGCCAGCAGCTTCGGACAGGGGGCGATGACAGATACGCAGTATTTT
>TRBJ2-7|.|TRBV11-3|.
CASSLDPPPGEQYF
TGTGCCAGCAGCTTAGACCCCCCTCCTGGCGAGCAGTACTTC
>TRBJ2-5|.|TRBV6-2/TRBV6-3|.
CASSYGGTFGAQYF
TGTGCCAGCAGTTACGGGGGGACGTTCGGGGCCCAGTACTTC
>TRBJ2-7|.|TRBV30|TRBD1
CAWSLGQGTREQYF
TGTGCCTGGAGTCTGGGACAGGGAACACGCGAGCAGTACTTC
>TRBJ2-3|.|TRBV4-1|TRBD2
CASSQDGTRRRTDTQYF
TGCGCCAGCAGCCAAGATGGGACTAGGAGACGAACAGATACGCAGTATTTT
>TRBJ1-3|.|TRBV4-1|.
CASSQDSGSGNTIYF
TGCGCCAGCAGCCAAGATTCCGGGTCTGGAAACACCATATATTTT
>TRBJ2-5|.|TRBV7-7|TRBD2
CASSPGLAGAQETQYF
TGTGCTAGCAGCCCGGGACTAGCGGGGGCCCAAGAGACCCAGTACTTC
>TRBJ1-5|few|TRBV28|.
CASNKLGHNQPQHF
TGTGCCAGCAATAAACTCGGGCACAATCAGCCCCAGCATTTT
>TRBJ2-1|.|TRBV28|TRBD2
CASSFPSGRANNEQFF
TGTGCCAGCAGTTTCCCCAGCGGGAGGGCCAACAATGAGCAGTTCTTC
>TRBJ2-6|.|TRBV4-2|TRBD2
CASSQGNSGVSGANVLTF
TGTGCCAGCAGCCAAGGCAACAGCGGGGTCTCTGGGGCCAACGTCCTGACTTTC
>TRBJ1-3|.|TRBV29-1|.
CSVVLKGPVRGNTIYF
TGCAGCGTTGTTTTGAAGGGTCCCGTTCGGGGAAACACCATATATTTT
>TRBJ1-1|.|TRBV29-1|.
CSAPRRKRGTEAFF
TGCAGCGCACCCAGGAGGAAGAGGGGGACTGAAGCTTTCTTT
>TRBJ2-7|.|TRBV5-4|.
CASSSTQTNEQYF
TGTGCCAGCAGCTCCACACAAACAAACGAGCAGTACTTC
>TRBJ2-7|.|TRBV6-4|.
CASSLTDYEQYF
TGTGCCAGCAGTCTTACCGACTACGAGCAGTACTTC
>TRBJ1-2|.|TRBV27|.
CASSLGRNPGGGYTF
TGTGCCAGCAGTTTAGGGAGGAATCCCGGGGGTGGCTACACCTTC
>TRBJ1-1|.|TRBV2|.
CASRVVGEGTEAFF
TGTGCCAGCAGAGTCGTAGGGGAGGGCACTGAAGCTTTCTTT
>TRBJ2-3|.|TRBV5-1|.
CASSLGQGAEDTQYF
TGCGCCAGCAGCTTGGGGCAGGGTGCGGAAGATACGCAGTATTTT
>TRBJ2-2|.|TRBV7-2|.
CASSYLDRRNTGELFF
TGTGCCAGCAGCTATCTGGACAGACGAAACACCGGGGAGCTGTTTTTT
>TRBJ1-1|.|TRBV6-2/TRBV6-3|.
CASSPEFEVGTEAFF
TGTGCCAGCAGCCCTGAGTTTGAGGTGGGCACTGAAGCTTTCTTT
>TRBJ1-1|few|TRBV30|.
CAWTSGRMNTEAFF
TGTGCCTGGACCTCGGGGAGAATGAACACTGAAGCTTTCTTT
>TRBJ1-5|.|TRBV7-2|.
CASSPGVNQPQHF
TGTGCCAGCAGCCCCGGGGTTAATCAGCCCCAGCATTTT
>TRBJ2-3|.|TRBV7-2|.
CASSLALGTSTDTQYF
TGTGCCAGCAGCTTAGCGCTAGGGACTAGCACAGATACGCAGTATTTT
>TRBJ2-3|.|TRBV29-1|.
CSVVAGSTDTQYF
TGCAGCGTTGTGGCGGGGAGCACAGATACGCAGTATTTT
>TRBJ1-5|.|TRBV4-1|.
CASSHDSPRNQPQHF
TGCGCCAGCAGCCATGATAGCCCCAGAAATCAGCCCCAGCATTTT
>TRBJ2-7|few|TRBV5-1|.
CASSLVVGLEQYF
TGCGCCAGCAGCTTGGTTGTGGGGCTCGAGCAGTACTTC